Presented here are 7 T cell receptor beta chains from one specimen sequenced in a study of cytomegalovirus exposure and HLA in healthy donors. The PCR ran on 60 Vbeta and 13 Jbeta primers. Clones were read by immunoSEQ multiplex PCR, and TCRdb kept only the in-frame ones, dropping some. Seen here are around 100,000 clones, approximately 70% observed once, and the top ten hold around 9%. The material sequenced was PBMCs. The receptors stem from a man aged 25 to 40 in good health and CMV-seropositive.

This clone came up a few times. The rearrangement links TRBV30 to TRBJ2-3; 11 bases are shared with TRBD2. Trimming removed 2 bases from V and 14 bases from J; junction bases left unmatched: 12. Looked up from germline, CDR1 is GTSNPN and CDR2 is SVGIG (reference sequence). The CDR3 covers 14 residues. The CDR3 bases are TGTGCCTGGAGTATAGCGGGGGGGCCAGGTCTCATGTATTTT. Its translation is CAWSIAGGPGLMYF.

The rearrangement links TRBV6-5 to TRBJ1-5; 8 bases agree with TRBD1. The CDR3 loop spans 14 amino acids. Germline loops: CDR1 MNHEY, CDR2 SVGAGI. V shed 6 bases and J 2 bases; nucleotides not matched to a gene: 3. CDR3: CASRGTGGNQPQHF. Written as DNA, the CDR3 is TGTGCCAGCAGAGGGACAGGAGGCAATCAGCCCCAGCATTTT.

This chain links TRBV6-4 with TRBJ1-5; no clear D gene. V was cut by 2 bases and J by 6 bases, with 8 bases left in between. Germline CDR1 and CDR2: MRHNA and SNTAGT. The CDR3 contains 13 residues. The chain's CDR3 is CASSDVIGQPQHF. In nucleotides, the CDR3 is TGTGCCAGCAGTGACGTAATCGGTCAGCCCCAGCATTTT.

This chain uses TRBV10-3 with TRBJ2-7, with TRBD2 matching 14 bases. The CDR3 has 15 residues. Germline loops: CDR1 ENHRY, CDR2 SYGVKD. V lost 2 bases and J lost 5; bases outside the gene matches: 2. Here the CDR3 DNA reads TGTGCCATCAGTGAGGGGACTAGCGGGAGCAACGAGCAGTACGTC. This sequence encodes CAISEGTSGSNEQYV.

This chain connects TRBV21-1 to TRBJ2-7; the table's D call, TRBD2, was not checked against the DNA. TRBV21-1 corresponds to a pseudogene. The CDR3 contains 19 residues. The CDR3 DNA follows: TGTGCCAGCAGCCCGAGATTCCCAAGACTAGCGGGGTTCACCTACGAGCAGTACGTC. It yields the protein CASSPRFPRLAGFTYEQYV.

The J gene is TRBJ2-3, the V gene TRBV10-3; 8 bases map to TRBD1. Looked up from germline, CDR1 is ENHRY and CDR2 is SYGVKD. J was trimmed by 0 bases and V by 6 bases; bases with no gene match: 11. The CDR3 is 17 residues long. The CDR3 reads CAIRAPGQGPSTDTQYF. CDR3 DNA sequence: TGTGCCATCAGGGCCCCTGGACAGGGCCCTAGCACAGATACGCAGTATTTT.

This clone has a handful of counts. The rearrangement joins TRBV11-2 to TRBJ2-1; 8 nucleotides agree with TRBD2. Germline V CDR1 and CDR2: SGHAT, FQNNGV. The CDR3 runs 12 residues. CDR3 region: CAGGREDNEQFF. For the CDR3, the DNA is TGTGCGGGCGGGCGGGAGGACAATGAGCAGTTCTTC.